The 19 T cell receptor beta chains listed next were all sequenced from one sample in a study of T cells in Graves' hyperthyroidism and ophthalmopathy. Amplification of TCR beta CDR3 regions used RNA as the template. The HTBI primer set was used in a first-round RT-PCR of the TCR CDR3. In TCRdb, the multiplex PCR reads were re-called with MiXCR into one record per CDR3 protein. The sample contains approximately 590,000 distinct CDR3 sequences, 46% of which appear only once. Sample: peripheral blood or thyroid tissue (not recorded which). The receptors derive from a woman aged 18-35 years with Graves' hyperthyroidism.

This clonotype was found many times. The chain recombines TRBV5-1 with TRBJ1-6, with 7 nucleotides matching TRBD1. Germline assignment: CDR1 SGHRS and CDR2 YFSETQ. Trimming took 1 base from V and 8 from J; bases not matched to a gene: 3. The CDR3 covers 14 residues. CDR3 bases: TGCGCCAGCAGCTTGTGGACAGGCGATTCACCCCTCCACTTT. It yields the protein CASSLWTGDSPLHF.

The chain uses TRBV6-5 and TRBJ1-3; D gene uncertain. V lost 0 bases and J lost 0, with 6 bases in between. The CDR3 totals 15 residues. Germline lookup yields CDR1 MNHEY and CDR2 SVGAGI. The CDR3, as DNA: TGTGCCAGCAGTTACTCCGGAGGCTCTGGAAACACCATATATTTT. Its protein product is CASSYSGGSGNTIYF.

The CDR3 is CASSLLSGTEKYGYTF. In DNA, the CDR3 is TGTGCCAGCAGCTTACTTTCGGGGACAGAAAAATATGGCTACACCTTC. J is TRBJ1-2 and V is TRBV7-9; 7 bases fit TRBD1. CDR3 length: 16 amino acids. Germline loops: CDR1 SEHNR, CDR2 FQNEAQ (reference sequence). The junction had 11 bases not matched to a gene; V was cut back by 2 bases and J by 5 bases.

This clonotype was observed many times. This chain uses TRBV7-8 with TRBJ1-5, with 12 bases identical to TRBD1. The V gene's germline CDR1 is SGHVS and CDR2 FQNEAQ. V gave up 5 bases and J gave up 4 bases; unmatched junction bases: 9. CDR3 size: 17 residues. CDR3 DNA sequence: TGTGCCAGCAGCCTGTACGGGACAGGGGGCAGGAATCAGCCCCAGCATTTT. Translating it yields CASSLYGTGGRNQPQHF.

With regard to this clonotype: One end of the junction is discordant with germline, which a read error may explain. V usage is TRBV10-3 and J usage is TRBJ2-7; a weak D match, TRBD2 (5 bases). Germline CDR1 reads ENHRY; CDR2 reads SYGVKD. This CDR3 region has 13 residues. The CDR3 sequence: CASSEVPEGEQYF. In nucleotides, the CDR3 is TGTGCCAGCAGTGAAGTCCCAGAGGGAGAGCAGTACTTC.

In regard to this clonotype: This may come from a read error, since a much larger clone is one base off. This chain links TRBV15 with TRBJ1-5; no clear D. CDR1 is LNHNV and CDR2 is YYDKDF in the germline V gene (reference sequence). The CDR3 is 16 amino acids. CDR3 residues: CVTSRDWGVGVHPQHF. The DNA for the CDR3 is TGTGTCACCAGCAGAGATTGGGGAGTCGGAGTCCACCCCCAGCATTTT.

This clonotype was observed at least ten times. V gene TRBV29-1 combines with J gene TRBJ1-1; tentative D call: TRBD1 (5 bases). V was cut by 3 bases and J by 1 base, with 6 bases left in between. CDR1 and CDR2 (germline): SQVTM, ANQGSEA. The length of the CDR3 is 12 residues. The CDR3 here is CSVDRENTEAFF. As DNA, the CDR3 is TGCAGCGTTGACAGGGAGAACACTGAAGCTTTCTTT.

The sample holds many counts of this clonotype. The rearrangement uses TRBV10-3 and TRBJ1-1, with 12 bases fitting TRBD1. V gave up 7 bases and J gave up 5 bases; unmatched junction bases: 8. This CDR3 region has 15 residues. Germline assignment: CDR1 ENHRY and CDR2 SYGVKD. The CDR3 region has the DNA TGTGCCATCACCAATGGGACAGGGGGCACGACTGAAGCTTTCTTT. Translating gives CAITNGTGGTTEAFF.

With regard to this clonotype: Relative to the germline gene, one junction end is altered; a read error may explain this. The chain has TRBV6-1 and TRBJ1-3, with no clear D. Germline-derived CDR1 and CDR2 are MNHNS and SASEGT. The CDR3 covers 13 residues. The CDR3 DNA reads TGTGCCAGCAGTTTAAGCTCTGGAAACACCACATATTTT. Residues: CASSLSSGNTTYF.

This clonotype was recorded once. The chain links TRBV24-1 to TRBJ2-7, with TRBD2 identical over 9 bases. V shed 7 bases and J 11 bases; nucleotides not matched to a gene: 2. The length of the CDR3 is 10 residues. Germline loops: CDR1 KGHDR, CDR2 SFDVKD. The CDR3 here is CATSRTSEYF. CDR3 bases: TGTGCCACCAGCCGGACTAGCGAGTACTTC.

In DNA form, the CDR3 reads TGTGCCAGCAGTGACAGGGGGGTTTGGAGCAATCAGCCCCAGCATTTT. Its translation is CASSDRGVWSNQPQHF. J is TRBJ1-5 and V is TRBV12-3 or TRBV12-4; 9 nucleotides line up with TRBD1. V was clipped by 5 bases and J by 1 base; unmatched bases: 6. The CDR3 extends over 16 amino acids.

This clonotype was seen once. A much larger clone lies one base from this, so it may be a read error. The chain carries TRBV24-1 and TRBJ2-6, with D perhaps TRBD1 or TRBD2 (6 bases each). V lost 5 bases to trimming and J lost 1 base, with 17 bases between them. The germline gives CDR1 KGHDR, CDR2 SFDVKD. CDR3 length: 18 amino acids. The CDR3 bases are TGTGCCACCAGTGGTCCTGCAGGGGACTCTTCTGGGGCCAACGTCCTGACTTTC. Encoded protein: CATSGPAGDSSGANVLTF.

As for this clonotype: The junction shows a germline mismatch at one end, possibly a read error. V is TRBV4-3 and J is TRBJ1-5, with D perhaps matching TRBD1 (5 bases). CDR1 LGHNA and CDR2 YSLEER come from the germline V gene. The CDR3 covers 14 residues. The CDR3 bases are TGCGCCAGCACCCAAGTGACGGGGCATCAGCCCCAGCATTTT. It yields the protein CASTQVTGHQPQHF.

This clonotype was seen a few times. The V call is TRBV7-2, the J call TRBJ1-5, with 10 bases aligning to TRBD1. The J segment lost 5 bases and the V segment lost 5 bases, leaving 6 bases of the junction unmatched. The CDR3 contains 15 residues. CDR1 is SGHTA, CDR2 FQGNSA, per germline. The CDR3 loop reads CASSQPGQGDQPQHF. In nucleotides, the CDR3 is TGTGCCAGCAGCCAGCCAGGACAGGGGGATCAGCCCCAGCATTTT.

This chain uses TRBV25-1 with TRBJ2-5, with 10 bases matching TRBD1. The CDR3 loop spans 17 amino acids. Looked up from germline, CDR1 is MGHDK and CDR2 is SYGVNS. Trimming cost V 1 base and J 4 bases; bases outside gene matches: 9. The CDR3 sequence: CASSESPPGQGTETQYF. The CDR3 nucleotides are TGTGCCAGCAGTGAATCTCCGCCGGGACAGGGGACAGAGACCCAGTACTTC.

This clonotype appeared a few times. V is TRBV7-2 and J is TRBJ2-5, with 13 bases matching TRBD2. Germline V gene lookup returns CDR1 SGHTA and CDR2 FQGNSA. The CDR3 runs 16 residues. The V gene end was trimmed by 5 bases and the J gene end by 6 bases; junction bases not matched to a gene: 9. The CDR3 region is CASSQTSGRMEKTQYF. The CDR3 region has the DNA TGTGCCAGCAGCCAGACTAGCGGGAGGATGGAGAAGACCCAGTACTTC.

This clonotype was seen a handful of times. In nucleotides, the CDR3 is TGTGCCAGCAGCCGGCAGGGTGTGCCTTTGTCCCAGCATTTT. Protein sequence: CASSRQGVPLSQHF. The V gene is TRBV7-3, the J gene TRBJ1-5, with D perhaps matching TRBD1 (5 bases). The CDR3 sequence is 14 residues long. CDR1 is SGHTA, CDR2 FQGTGA, per germline. Between the trimmed V and J ends, which lost 5 bases and 11 bases, there was a span of 19 bases. The full variable domain, in which reference TRBV7-3 and TRBJ1-5 provide the parts outside the CDR3, is GAGVSQTPSNKVTEKGKYVELRCDPISGHTALYWYRQSLGQGPEFLIYFQGTGAADDSGLPNDRFFAVRPEGSVSTLKIQRTERGDSAVYLCASSRQGVPLSQHFGDGTRLSIL.

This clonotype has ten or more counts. The CDR3 sequence is CATSDAQGFQPQHF. CDR3 nucleotide sequence: TGTGCCACCAGTGATGCTCAGGGGTTTCAGCCCCAGCATTTT. The chain is built from TRBV24-1 and TRBJ1-5; D is possibly TRBD1 (6 bases). Trimming took off 3 bases at V and 6 bases at J, with 11 bases between the two ends. The germline gives CDR1 KGHDR, CDR2 SFDVKD. This CDR3 comprises 14 residues.

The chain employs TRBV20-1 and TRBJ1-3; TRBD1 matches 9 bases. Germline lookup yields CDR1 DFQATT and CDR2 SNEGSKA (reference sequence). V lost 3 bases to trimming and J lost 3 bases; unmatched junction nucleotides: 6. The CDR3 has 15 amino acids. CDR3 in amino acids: CSARTGGDYGNTIYF. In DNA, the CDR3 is TGCAGTGCTAGGACAGGGGGGGACTATGGAAACACCATATATTTT.